The present TCR beta chain was sequenced within a study of cytomegalovirus exposure and HLA in healthy donors (dated by TCRdb to the late 2010s). Describing the broader study: In an earlier analysis of 550 to 750 of the donors, 250 to 350 Gb of sequence data and 120 million or so unique TCR beta sequences from about 190 million T cells were reported. An early release covering 500 to 750 HLA-typed donors comprised approximately 290 gigabases of sequencing data and around 80 million unique TCR sequences. About five DR-DQ haplotypes were handled as single units for association and clustering, since linkage in the cohort was strong. The genetic ancestry cluster associated with self-reported Caucasian donors included about 81% of the 350 to 500 genotyped donors. The study aimed to test whether cataloging public T cell receptors could reveal signatures of past pathogen exposure. The T cell repertoires of under 750 subjects were profiled by immunosequencing and related to cytomegalovirus serostatus. To study patterns of TCR occurrence, a later analysis re-analyzed previously published TCR beta repertoires from hundreds of donors and added high-resolution HLA genotyping. In the later analysis, no new phenotypic data were used to find candidate immune exposures; instead, reliance was placed on TCR beta sequences and their occurrence across donors. Donor age, sex, ethnicity and CMV serostatus were collected together with the repertoire data. Typing coverage varied by locus: roughly 629-640 donors for A, B, C, DRB1 and DQB1; more than 500 for DQA1; approximately 570 for DPA1; 450 to 480 for DPB1. All discovery cohort repertoires had been generated using a single sequencing platform. On average, 235,054 unique TCR beta nucleotide sequences were sequenced per donor among several hundred genotyped donors of the cohort, with roughly 18% of those sequences being non-productive. An earlier analysis of some 500 of the donors applied high-throughput TCR beta sequencing to assess whether each TCR beta V gene segment acted as functional or pseudogenic. The study combined high-throughput TCR immunosequencing, statistical association of individual TCRs with disease status, and machine learning to predict cytomegalovirus infection status. In addition to the first cohort of 666 subjects, a separate validation cohort of 130 or so different subjects was used. Both class I and class II loci were covered by HLA typing, at four-digit resolution. Genome-wide SNP genotypes for about 65% of the 666 donors were used in a later genetic analysis, which treated that subset as a discovery cohort.

Receptor libraries were prepared by the immunoSEQ multiplex PCR assay. For the multiplex PCR, a mixture combining 60 forward primers for TCR Vbeta segments and 13 reverse primers for TCR Jbeta segments was used. The CDR3 region of rearranged TCR beta genes was amplified from genomic DNA by a multiplex PCR assay. The Illumina HiSeq System was used to sequence the amplified TCR beta libraries as 87-base-pair reads. The study's processing was this. A later analysis tallied 75 million to 95 million unique TCR beta chains across the 666 repertoires, and about 10 million of those chains were shared by two or more donors. Raw reads were error-corrected and collapsed into unique sequences with a nearest-neighbor algorithm that merged closely related sequences to remove PCR and sequencing errors. Alignment of CDR3 sequences to IMGT reference sequences was used to assign V, D and J gene segments. For a sequence to be retained, a match of at least six nucleotides was required to both a V gene segment and a J gene segment. Rearrangements were called productive when the CDR3 lacked stop codons and stayed in frame with V and J; all others were non-productive. CDR3 was defined according to IMGT convention as the region running from the second conserved V-encoded cysteine to the conserved J-encoded phenylalanine. The earlier analysis of roughly 590 of the donors excluded any sequence lacking an unambiguous match to a single V gene segment. An earlier analysis of a few hundred of the donors called V segments functional above 56.7% productive rearrangements and segregating when the between-donor standard deviation exceeded 5%. A statistical classification framework was built to diagnose cytomegalovirus status from the catalog of TCR beta chain sequences. In a later analysis, TCR nucleotide sequences were compared against IMGT/GENE-DB human TR gene sequences so that V and J genes could be assigned. In a later analysis, CDR3 sequences and most-parsimonious VDJ recombination scenarios were assigned using the TCRdist pipeline. In a later analysis, every TCR beta chain was defined by the combination of its CDR3 amino acid sequence and its V-gene family, and reads without a unique V-gene family were dropped. As a way to deal with suspected cross-contamination and a sequencing artifact, a later analysis dropped nearly 600 nucleotide sequences that were highly shared and had low generation probability. A later analysis calculated a clonal expansion index for each public chain from normalized within-repertoire ranks of inferred template counts. In a later analysis, generation probabilities were computed with a VDJ recombination model fitted to out-of-frame rearrangements, and the resulting probabilities were checked against IGoR. In a later analysis, hypergeometric tests were used to score TCR-TCR, TCR-HLA and TCR-CMV co-occurrence, with a repertoire-size bias correction applied to TCR pairs. To estimate false discovery rates, a later analysis permuted the HLA or CMV assignments 20 times. A later analysis grouped co-occurring TCRs with DBSCAN, adding TCRdist sequence similarity when clustering within HLA-allele-positive subsets. Co-occurrence clustering excluded repertoires with fewer than 30,000 or more than 120,000 public chains, plus five with anomalous nucleotide sharing. TCRdb stores this immuneACCESS table with in-frame sequences only. Part of the clones is absent; in the studies checked, under half of the shortfall reflects unresolved V genes, and no reason is known for the rest. V and J calls and clone size come straight from that table; D and trimming were deduced from the DNA. Here the sample has 220,000 or so clones; about 74% occur a single time. The leading ten clones occupy 1.5% to 2% of the sample.

Inclusive of the bounding cysteine and phenylalanine, the CDR3 is 14 residues long. Only CDR3 DNA is held: 42 bases, read in frame from base 1. The germline V gene yields ENHRY for CDR1 and SYGVKD for CDR2. V was cut back by 2 bases and J by 3 bases, leaving a gap of 10 bases between them. In total, roughly 670 healthy bone marrow donors made up the cohort. At the time of sampling, every cohort member was nominally healthy, though immune exposures that went unrecorded were likely present. The donor was CMV seronegative and belonged to the group of several hundred seronegative cohort members. Each donor provided a peripheral blood sample, and peripheral blood mononuclear cells were used for TCR beta sequencing. Genomic DNA was extracted from the blood cell samples with the Qiagen DNeasy Blood Extraction Kit. Notes on this clone: What this receptor recognizes is not known. Per-base quality was not reported, and no clone a single base away is much larger than it.

The investigation overall reported the following: An earlier analysis of 450 to 750 of the donors showed that most TCR beta V segments appeared in productive rearrangements either about 90% or about 30% of the time, which broadly matched IMGT annotations. A total of 150 or so TCR beta chains were listed by the study as associated with cytomegalovirus. Because counts were too low, around 18 rarely observed V segments, including chromosome 9 orphons, were left out of the earlier analysis of some 600 of the donors. In a later analysis, some 17,000 TCR beta sequences were associated with specific HLA alleles at a false discovery rate of 0.05. In both the original and validation cohorts, the classifier was reported to diagnose cytomegalovirus status with high specificity and sensitivity. While some public TCRs were present in many individuals, most TCR sequences turned up only very rarely across donors. Roughly uniform sequencing depth across donors was assumed in presence/absence analyses, although this assumption may not hold. An association between a missense DCLRE1C variant and V-gene and J-gene trimming of TCR beta chains was found in a later genetic analysis and replicated in an independent cohort. Correlated functional status among segregating V segments might be attributable to linkage disequilibrium, but an unknown experimental factor could not be ruled out. The sequencing pipeline was judged likely to have produced a cluster of highly shared sequence variants as a technical artifact. Strong co-occurrence of HLA alleles, especially DR and DQ, made assigning TCR associations to individual alleles difficult. According to a later analysis, most CMV-associated TCR beta chains appeared to be HLA-restricted, and the HLA associations seemed to be driven largely by CMV exposure. Because the 87-base-pair reads could not distinguish some IMGT-functional V segments, including TRBV6-2 and TRBV6-3, those segments were excluded. The authors suggested that the approach could potentially be generalized to other disease states and immunological phenotypes. Compared with equally common non-associated chains, HLA-associated TCR beta chains in a later analysis were more clonally expanded and had lower generation probabilities. In this cohort, only TCR beta chains were sequenced, and detectable features were limited by the absence of alpha or paired-chain data. A further reported finding was that TCR beta sequences accurately predicted the HLA-A and HLA-B alleles for most subjects in the first cohort. In vitro tests confirmed that three of the cytomegalovirus-associated TCR beta chains recognize cytomegalovirus antigens. Because some donors lacked HLA typing at each locus, the association tests relied only on the typed subset. In a later analysis, TCR association rates were found to vary across HLA loci, with the most associated TCRs seen for DRB1 alleles and the fewest for HLA-C alleles. The only immune exposure information available for the cohort was CMV serostatus. According to a later genetic analysis, donors in an Asian-associated ancestry cluster had fewer N-insertions in productive TCRs than the roughly 660-donor mean. According to a later analysis, parvovirus B19, influenza, CMV and Epstein-Barr virus appeared linked to several top co-occurrence clusters.

Recombination linked TRBV10-3 to TRBJ1-2; the D region possibly corresponds to TRBD1 (6 bases align). The sequenced sample was PBMCs. The sequence came from a woman between 25 and 40 years old in good health and CMV-seronegative. CDR3 reads: CAISERPGDYGYTF. The DNA reads TGTGCCATCAGTGAGAGGCCAGGGGACTATGGCTACACCTTC.